This is a list of T cell receptor beta chains from one sample in a study of CD8 T cells in ankylosing spondylitis. Each CDR3 protein gets one entry after TCRdb re-called the 5' RACE reads with MiXCR. This sample has 100,000 to 150,000 distinct CDR3 sequences, with approximately 9.9% found just once. The sequencing input was blood, either unsorted or a sorted T cell fraction (not recorded which). The receptors were gathered from a male donor with ankylosing spondylitis or in good health (not recorded which). Each CDR3 is given with its conserved first and last residue. D genes are given only for firm matches. Expanded clones get a size class; other rows say once, few or many, or leave the size out.

clone size | J gene | V gene | D gene | CDR3 protein | CDR3 DNA
- | TRBJ2-7 | TRBV28 | - | CASSSKWVAPGPLGQYF | TGTGCCAGCAGTTCTAAGTGGGTGGCCCCGGGACCCCTGGGGCAGTACTTC
many | TRBJ2-4 | TRBV4-3 | - | CASSQEVNGLNIQYF | TGCGCCAGCAGCCAAGAAGTAAATGGGTTAAACATTCAGTACTTC
- | TRBJ1-1 | TRBV5-1 | - | CASSLDPAMNTEAFF | TGCGCCAGCAGCTTGGATCCTGCTATGAACACTGAAGCTTTCTTT
many | TRBJ2-1 | TRBV7-2 | TRBD1 | CASSFTSGTAGGEQFF | TGTGCCAGCAGCTTTACCTCCGGGACAGCCGGAGGTGAGCAGTTCTTC
many | TRBJ1-1 | TRBV9 | - | CASSEGPRDTEAFF | TGTGCCAGCAGCGAGGGTCCCAGGGACACTGAAGCTTTCTTT
many | TRBJ2-7 | TRBV7-2 | TRBD2 | CASSLVTSGSFGYEQYF | TGTGCCAGCAGCTTAGTTACTAGCGGGAGCTTCGGATACGAGCAGTACTTC
many | TRBJ2-7 | TRBV7-9 | TRBD2 | CASSTTSGITYEQYF | TGTGCCAGCAGCACGACTAGCGGGATCACCTACGAGCAGTACTTC
many | TRBJ1-2 | TRBV20-1 | - | CSARDRTSGGYTF | TGCAGTGCTAGAGATCGAACTAGTGGTGGCTACACCTTC
once | TRBJ2-1 | TRBV20-1 | - | CSASVRFGRYNEQFF | TGCAGTGCTAGTGTTCGTTTCGGGAGATATAATGAGCAGTTCTTC
many | TRBJ2-1 | TRBV5-6 | - | CASSFNNEQFF | TGTGCCAGCAGCTTTAATAATGAGCAGTTCTTC
many | TRBJ2-7 | TRBV28 | TRBD1 | CATGPPIGQGAYEQYF | TGTGCCACAGGACCCCCCATTGGGCAGGGGGCCTACGAGCAGTACTTC
few | TRBJ1-4 | TRBV7-2 | - | CASSLRSENEKLFF | TGTGCCAGCAGCTTAAGGTCAGAAAATGAAAAACTGTTTTTT
many | TRBJ2-3 | TRBV7-2 | - | CASSPRIDTDTQYF | TGTGCCAGCAGCCCCCGGATCGACACAGATACGCAGTATTTT
many | TRBJ2-1 | TRBV10-3 | - | CAISASGGTNEQFF | TGTGCCATCAGTGCCTCTGGCGGGACCAATGAGCAGTTCTTC
few | TRBJ2-3 | TRBV4-3 | - | CASSGRGGSDTQYF | TGCGCCAGCAGCGGGCGAGGGGGGTCAGATACGCAGTATTTT
many | TRBJ2-1 | TRBV4-3 | - | CASSQDLNFVNEQFF | TGCGCCAGCAGCCAAGATTTGAACTTTGTCAATGAGCAGTTCTTC
- | TRBJ2-1 | TRBV11-2 | TRBD2 | CASSPSSGGSSYNEQFF | TGTGCCAGCAGCCCCAGCTCCGGGGGGAGCTCCTACAATGAGCAGTTCTTC
many | TRBJ2-1 | TRBV15 | - | CATSSNTGVGYNEQFF | TGTGCCACCAGCAGTAACACGGGGGTTGGGTACAATGAGCAGTTCTTC
many | TRBJ1-5 | TRBV20-1 | - | CSAMSTGSSGTQHF | TGCAGTGCTATGTCGACAGGCTCTTCAGGGACCCAGCATTTT
many | TRBJ2-2 | TRBV20-1 | TRBD2 | CSAGLASNTGELFF | TGCAGTGCTGGACTAGCCTCGAACACCGGGGAGCTGTTTTTT
few | TRBJ2-1 | TRBV7-2 | - | CASSPVGSHNEQFF | TGTGCCAGCAGCCCTGTGGGTTCCCACAATGAGCAGTTCTTC
many | TRBJ2-3 | TRBV27 | TRBD1 | CASSFTRTGRTDTQYF | TGTGCCAGCAGTTTCACTAGGACAGGCCGCACAGATACGCAGTATTTT
few | TRBJ2-3 | TRBV7-2 | TRBD2 | CASNRLAGGTDTQYF | TGTGCCAGCAACAGATTAGCGGGAGGCACAGATACGCAGTATTTT
many | TRBJ2-7 | TRBV29-1 | - | CSVEIYYEQYF | TGCAGCGTTGAAATATACTACGAGCAGTACTTC
many | TRBJ2-3 | TRBV28 | TRBD2 | CASRPGTSFTDTQYF | TGTGCCAGCAGACCCGGGACTAGTTTCACAGATACGCAGTATTTT
many | TRBJ2-2 | TRBV25-1 | TRBD1 | CASSEPDREAGELFF | TGTGCCAGCAGTGAACCGGACAGGGAAGCCGGGGAGCTGTTTTTT
many | TRBJ1-4 | TRBV20-1 | TRBD1 | CSALTGRDEKLFF | TGCAGTGCCTTGACAGGGAGGGATGAAAAACTGTTTTTT
many | TRBJ1-2 | TRBV30 | - | CAWNLGNYGYTF | TGTGCCTGGAACTTAGGGAACTATGGCTACACCTTC
many | TRBJ1-2 | TRBV29-1 | - | CSVYRELSDGYTF | TGCAGCGTTTACAGGGAATTGTCTGATGGCTACACCTTC
many | TRBJ2-1 | TRBV11-2 | - | CASSRGNEQFF | TGTGCCAGCAGCCGGGGAAATGAGCAGTTCTTC
many | TRBJ2-7 | TRBV20-1 | TRBD1 | CSATGDRSYEQYF | TGCAGTGCAACGGGGGACAGGTCCTACGAGCAGTACTTC
many | TRBJ2-1 | TRBV5-1 | - | CASSPERGLSNEQFF | TGCGCCAGCAGCCCGGAGAGGGGTCTGAGCAATGAGCAGTTCTTC
few | TRBJ2-5 | TRBV4-3 | TRBD2 | CASGKTSGNQETQYF | TGCGCCAGCGGGAAGACTAGCGGGAACCAAGAGACCCAGTACTTC
few | TRBJ2-1 | TRBV5-1 | - | CASSYWDPPYNEQFF | TGCGCCAGCAGCTACTGGGACCCCCCCTACAATGAGCAGTTCTTC
many | TRBJ2-1 | TRBV5-1 | - | CASSSLTRQFF | TGCGCCAGCAGCTCACTAACGAGGCAGTTCTTC
many | TRBJ1-3 | TRBV29-1 | - | CSVRVSGNTIYF | TGCAGCGTTCGGGTCTCTGGAAACACCATATATTTT
few | TRBJ2-5 | TRBV20-1 | - | CSAREDPQRGQETQYF | TGCAGTGCTAGGGAGGACCCTCAGAGGGGGCAAGAGACCCAGTACTTC
many | TRBJ2-1 | TRBV4-1 | - | CASSQGGEQFF | TGCGCCAGCAGCCAAGGTGGTGAGCAGTTCTTC
many | TRBJ1-1 | TRBV20-1 | - | CRTQQGEAFF | TGCAGAACCCAACAGGGCGAAGCTTTCTTT
- | TRBJ1-1 | TRBV6-1 | - | CASSGQVPTEAFF | TGTGCCAGCAGTGGACAGGTCCCGACTGAAGCTTTCTTT
many | TRBJ2-7 | TRBV7-2 | TRBD2 | CASSSLAGGREQYF | TGTGCCAGCAGCTCCCTAGCGGGAGGGCGTGAGCAGTACTTC
few | TRBJ2-5 | TRBV2 | - | CASSVTPFRQETQYF | TGTGCCAGCAGCGTGACACCCTTTAGGCAAGAGACCCAGTACTTC
many | TRBJ2-2 | TRBV14 | - | CASSQSPGEVGELFF | TGTGCCAGCAGCCAATCTCCGGGAGAAGTCGGGGAGCTGTTTTTT
- | TRBJ2-3 | TRBV5-1 | TRBD2 | CASSLERLADRQYF | TGCGCCAGCAGCTTGGAGCGACTAGCGGATCGACAGTATTTT
- | TRBJ2-7 | TRBV13 | - | CASSPEPGEGLGYEQYF | TGTGCCAGCAGCCCCGAACCGGGAGAGGGATTGGGCTACGAGCAGTACTTC